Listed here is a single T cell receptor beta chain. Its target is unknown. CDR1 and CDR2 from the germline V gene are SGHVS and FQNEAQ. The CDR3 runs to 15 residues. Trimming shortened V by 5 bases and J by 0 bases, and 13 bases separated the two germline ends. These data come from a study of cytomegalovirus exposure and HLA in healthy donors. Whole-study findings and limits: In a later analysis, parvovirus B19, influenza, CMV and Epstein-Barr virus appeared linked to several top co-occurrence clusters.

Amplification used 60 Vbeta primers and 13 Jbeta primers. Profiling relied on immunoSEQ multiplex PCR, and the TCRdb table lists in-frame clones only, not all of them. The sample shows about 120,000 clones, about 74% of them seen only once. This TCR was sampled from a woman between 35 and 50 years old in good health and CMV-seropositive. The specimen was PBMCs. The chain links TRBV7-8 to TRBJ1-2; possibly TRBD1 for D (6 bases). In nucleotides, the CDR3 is TGTGCCAGCAGCCCCAGGACAGATCCTAACTATGGCTACACCTTC. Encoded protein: CASSPRTDPNYGYTF.